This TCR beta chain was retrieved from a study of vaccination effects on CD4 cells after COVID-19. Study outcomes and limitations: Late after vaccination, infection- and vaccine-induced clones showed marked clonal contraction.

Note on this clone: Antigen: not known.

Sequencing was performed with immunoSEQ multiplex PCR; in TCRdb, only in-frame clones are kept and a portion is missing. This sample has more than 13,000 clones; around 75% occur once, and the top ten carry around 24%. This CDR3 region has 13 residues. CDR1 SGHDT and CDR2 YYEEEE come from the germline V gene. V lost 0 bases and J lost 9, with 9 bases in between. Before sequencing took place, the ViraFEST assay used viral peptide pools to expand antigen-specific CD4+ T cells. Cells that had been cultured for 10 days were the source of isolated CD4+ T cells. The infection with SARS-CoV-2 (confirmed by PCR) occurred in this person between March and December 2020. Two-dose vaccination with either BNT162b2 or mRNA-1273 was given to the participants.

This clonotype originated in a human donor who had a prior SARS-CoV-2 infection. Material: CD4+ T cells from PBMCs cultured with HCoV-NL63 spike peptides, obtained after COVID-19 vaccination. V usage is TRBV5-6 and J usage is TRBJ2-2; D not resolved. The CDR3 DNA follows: TGTGCCAGCAGCTTGGCCACTACCCGGGAGCTGTTTTTT. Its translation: CASSLATTRELFF.